One and the same sample provided the 3 T cell receptor beta chains below, sequenced in a study of beta chain features in type 1 diabetes. Whole-study findings and limits: Patients with Type 1 diabetes showed moderately but significantly shorter TCRB CDR3s in all four CD4+ subsets.

The whole isolated RNA underwent reverse transcription, so sequencing captured expressed TCRB transcripts. Libraries were prepared by immunoSEQ multiplex PCR; TCRdb keeps only in-frame clonotypes and omits some of them. The sample contains fewer than 350,000 clones, approximately 15% of which appear only once. These receptors have no known antigen. The sample was naive CD4+ T cells from blood. Source of these receptors: a man aged 18 to 29 with type 1 diabetes.

This clone has more than one count but fewer than ten. The V call is TRBV12-5, the J call TRBJ2-1; D unresolved. Germline V lookup: CDR1 LGHNT, CDR2 FRNRAP. The V end was cut by 4 bases, the J end by 0 bases, with 7 bases between. The length of the CDR3 is 14 residues. In DNA form, the CDR3 reads TGTGCTAGTGGTTCCACTGGCTCCTACAATGAGCAGTTCTTC. Its translation is CASGSTGSYNEQFF.

Only a few counts were recorded for this clone. V and J are TRBV18 and TRBJ1-5; D unresolved. V lost 5 bases and J lost 7, with 18 bases in between. The CDR3 is made up of 15 amino acids. Germline assignment: CDR1 KGHSH and CDR2 LQKENI. The CDR3 region has the DNA TGTGCCAGCTCATTCGCTCAGGCCCCTAGCCAGCCCCAGCATTTT. This translates into CASSFAQAPSQPQHF. The full variable domain, its missing parts supplied by reference TRBV18 and TRBJ1-5, is NAGVMQNPRHLVRRRGQEARLRCSPMKGHSHVYWYRQLPEEGLKFMVYLQKENIIDESGMPKERFSAEFPKEGPSILRIQQVVRGDSAAYFCASSFAQAPSQPQHFGDGTRLSIL.

This clone was recorded a few times. This chain links TRBV20-1 with TRBJ2-1, with no clear D. CDR1 is DFQATT, CDR2 SNEGSKA, per germline (reference sequence). Deletions cut 3 bases from V and 9 bases from J, with 9 bases between. The CDR3 runs to 11 residues. DNA of the CDR3: TGCAGTGCTAGGGCCCCTCGTGAGCAGTTCTTC. Protein sequence: CSARAPREQFF.